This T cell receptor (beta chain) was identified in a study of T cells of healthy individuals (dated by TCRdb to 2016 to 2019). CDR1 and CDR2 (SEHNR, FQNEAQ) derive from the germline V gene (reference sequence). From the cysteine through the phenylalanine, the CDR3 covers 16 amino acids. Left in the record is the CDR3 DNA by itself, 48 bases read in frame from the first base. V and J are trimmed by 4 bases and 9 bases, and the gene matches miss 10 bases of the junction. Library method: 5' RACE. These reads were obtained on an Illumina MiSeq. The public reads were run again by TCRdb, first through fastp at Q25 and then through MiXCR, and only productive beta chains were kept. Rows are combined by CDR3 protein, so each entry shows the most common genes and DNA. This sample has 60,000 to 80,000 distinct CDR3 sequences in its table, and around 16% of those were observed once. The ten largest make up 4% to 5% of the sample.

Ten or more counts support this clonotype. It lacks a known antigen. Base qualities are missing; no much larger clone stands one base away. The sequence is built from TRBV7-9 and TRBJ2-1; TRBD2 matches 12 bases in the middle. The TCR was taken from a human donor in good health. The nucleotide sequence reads TGTGCCAGCAGCTCGACTCGGACTAGCGGGATAATTGAGCAGTTCTTC. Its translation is CASSSTRTSGIIEQFF.